This entry is about one T cell receptor beta chain. Its target is unknown. The authors ran the assay at deep level. The replicate PCRs on unsorted PBMC were given about 300 ng DNA, which is tens of thousands of T cell genomes. Clones were read by immunoSEQ multiplex PCR, and TCRdb kept only the in-frame ones, dropping some. Of about 490,000 clones listed, approximately 79% are singletons. The data derive from a study of shared clonotypes between healthy human individuals. Study findings and constraints: A small donor pool kept down the genetic and exposure-history diversity that was represented.

CDR3 length equals 15 residues. V shed 6 bases, J shed 3 bases, and the junction held 7 bases outside the gene matches. Germline assignment: CDR1 MNHNY and CDR2 SVGAGI (reference sequence). Sequencing was carried out using PBMCs. V gene TRBV6-6 combines with J gene TRBJ2-3; TRBD2 agrees at 9 bases. This sequence originates from a woman aged 40-49 years in good health. Some clones in this sample may be carry-over from other donors' samples. CDR3 DNA sequence: TGTGCCAGCAGGTGGACTAGCGTGGAGACAGATACGCAGTATTTT. This sequence encodes CASRWTSVETDTQYF.